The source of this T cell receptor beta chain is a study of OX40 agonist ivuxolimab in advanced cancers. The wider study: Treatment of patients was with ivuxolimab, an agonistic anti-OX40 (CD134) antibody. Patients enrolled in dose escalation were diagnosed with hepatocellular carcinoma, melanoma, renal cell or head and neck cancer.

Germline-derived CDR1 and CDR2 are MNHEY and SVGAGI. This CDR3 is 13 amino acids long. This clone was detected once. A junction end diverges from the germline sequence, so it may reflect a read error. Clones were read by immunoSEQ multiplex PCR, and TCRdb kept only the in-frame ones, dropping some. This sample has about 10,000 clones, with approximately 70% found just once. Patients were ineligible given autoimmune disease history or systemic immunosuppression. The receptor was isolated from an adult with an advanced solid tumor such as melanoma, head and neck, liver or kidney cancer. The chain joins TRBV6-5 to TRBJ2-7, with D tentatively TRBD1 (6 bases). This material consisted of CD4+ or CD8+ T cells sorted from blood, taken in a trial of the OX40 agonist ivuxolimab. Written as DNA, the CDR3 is TGTGCCAGCAGTGGGGCCGGGACAAGGTTGGAAACCTTC. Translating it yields CASSGAGTRLETF.